The TCR beta chain under discussion was sequenced for a study of cytomegalovirus exposure and HLA in healthy donors. The CDR3 has 15 amino acids. The V gene's germline CDR1 is SGHRS and CDR2 YFSETQ. V was clipped by 0 bases and J by 6 bases, with 13 bases between them. The primer mix had 60 Vbeta and 13 Jbeta primers. Authors' processing steps: There were about 80 million unique TCR beta chains by a later count, and about 12 million of them were shared. Sequencing used immunoSEQ multiplex PCR; TCRdb keeps in-frame clones, though not all of them. V and J calls and clone size are as listed in that table; D and trimming were resolved from the DNA. Of under 200,000 clones listed, roughly three quarters are singletons.

Sequencing used PBMCs. The chain combines TRBV5-1 with TRBJ2-4; the D gene is possibly TRBD2 (5 bases). The source of this sequence is a male donor in good health and CMV-seropositive. The DNA for the CDR3 is TGCGCCAGCAGCTTGGATGGGGAGCGGAGAAACATTCAGTACTTC. Amino acids: CASSLDGERRNIQYF.